What follows describes a single T cell receptor beta chain. The data are from a study of control samples from healthy donors and cancer patients. TCRdb's table, derived via immunoSEQ multiplex PCR, lists solely in-frame clones and lacks some. This sample has about 81,000 clones; around 94% occur once, and the top ten carry 4.8%. The TCR comes from a woman aged 18 to 35 in good health. What was sequenced was blood.

The CDR3 DNA reads TGTGCCAGCACCCTAATAGGACAGGCGTACTCCTACAATGAGCAGTTCTTC. It specifies CASTLIGQAYSYNEQFF. The V call is TRBV5-6, the J call TRBJ2-1, with 7 bases identical to TRBD1. Germline assignment: CDR1 SGHDT and CDR2 YYEEEE. CDR3 length: 17 residues. V shed 6 bases, J shed 0 bases, and the junction held 12 bases outside the gene matches.